The 14 T cell receptor beta chains below come from one sample, sequenced in a study of CD8 T cells in Susac syndrome. Random hexamers were used to reverse transcribe an amount of 0.5 to 1 ug RNA. MiXCR, run by TCRdb on the immunoSEQ multiplex PCR reads, gives a single entry per CDR3 protein. The table lists around 190,000 distinct CDR3 sequences, approximately 93% of them singletons. Sequencing was carried out using CD4+ T cells from PBMCs. The receptors come from a human donor in good health.

This rearrangement joins TRBV9 to TRBJ2-1, with a tentative D call TRBD1 (7 bases). The length of the CDR3 is 15 residues. Trimming removed 3 bases at V and 2 bases at J, with 12 bases between. Germline CDR1 reads SGDLS; CDR2 reads YYNGEE. The CDR3: CASSAPGGPYNEQFF. The CDR3 coding sequence is TGTGCCAGCAGCGCCCCAGGGGGGCCCTACAATGAGCAGTTCTTC.

The V and J genes are TRBV12-3 or TRBV12-4 and TRBJ1-2; no clear D. The V and J ends lost 5 bases and 6 bases respectively, with 16 bases between them. The CDR3 has 14 residues. The CDR3, as DNA: TGTGCCAGCAGTCCCTCGGACGGGCTTCATGGCTACACCTTC. It encodes CASSPSDGLHGYTF.

This chain connects TRBV10-2 to TRBJ2-7; 7 nucleotides align to TRBD1. J lost 3 bases, V lost 6 bases, and 8 bases had no gene match. The germline gives CDR1 WSHSY, CDR2 SAAADI. This CDR3 has 14 amino acids. Here the CDR3 DNA reads TGCGCCAGCAGCTACCTCGGACAGGACTACGAGCAGTACTTC. Protein sequence: CASSYLGQDYEQYF.

On this clonotype: Likely a read error: the CDR3 ends without its conserved phenylalanine or tryptophan. The chain has TRBV7-2 and TRBJ2-6; D unresolved. In germline, CDR1 is SGHTA, CDR2 FQGNSA. The CDR3 length is 16 residues. Trimming stripped 5 bases from V and 0 bases from J, with 11 bases between. CDR3 DNA sequence: TGTGCCAGCAGCAATCAGGCCACCTCTGGGGCCAACGTCCTGACTCTC. Encoded protein: CASSNQATSGANVLTL.

The chain uses TRBV4-2 and TRBJ1-1; tentatively, D is TRBD1 (5 bases). The CDR3 runs 15 residues. V was pared by 2 bases and J by 10 bases, with 20 bases between. Germline CDR1 and CDR2: LGHNA and YNFKEQ. The CDR3 DNA reads as TGTGCCAGCAGCCAAAGTAAGGCGGGGGGGGTGATAGCTTTCTTT. This encodes CASSQSKAGGVIAFF.

The chain carries TRBV7-8 and TRBJ1-1, with D possibly matching TRBD1 (5 bases). Germline CDR1 SGHVS, CDR2 FQNEAQ. The CDR3 runs to 14 residues. Trimming left V 5 bases short and J 0 bases short, with 10 bases between. CDR3 in DNA: TGTGCCAGCAGCGGAGGGACGGTGAACACTGAAGCTTTCTTT. Its translation: CASSGGTVNTEAFF.

The rearrangement joins TRBV12-3 or TRBV12-4 to TRBJ1-2; possible D gene TRBD1, 6 bases. V was clipped by 5 bases and J by 4 bases, with 11 bases between them. This CDR3 has 13 residues. DNA of the CDR3: TGTGCCAGCAGTCCGCAGGGGATCTATGGCTACACCTTC. Translated: CASSPQGIYGYTF.

This clonotype was seen only once. The rearrangement joins TRBV7-2 to TRBJ2-3, with 12 bases lining up with TRBD2. This CDR3 has 16 amino acids. The trim removed 2 bases at V and 3 bases at J, leaving 3 bases unmatched. The germline V gene has CDR1 SGHTA and CDR2 FQGNSA. The CDR3 region is CASSLLAGGPTDTQYF. CDR3 nucleotides: TGTGCCAGCAGCTTACTAGCGGGGGGGCCTACAGATACGCAGTATTTT.

CDR3 DNA: TGTGCCAGCAGTGTTGAAGGGACAGACTACGAGCAGTACTTC. Residues: CASSVEGTDYEQYF. This chain connects TRBV6-1 to TRBJ2-7; 7 bases map to TRBD1. Germline CDR1 and CDR2: MNHNS and SASEGT. The CDR3 sequence is 14 residues long. The ends lost 4 bases at V and 3 bases at J; junction bases unmatched: 6.

The chain carries TRBV6-6 and TRBJ1-5; D gene unclear. The CDR3 extends over 14 amino acids. Deletions cut 11 bases from V and 2 bases from J, with 16 bases between. Per germline, CDR1 MNHNY and CDR2 SVGAGI (reference sequence). Written as DNA, the CDR3 is TGTGCCTGCCGTCTTACTGGTGGCAATCAGCCCCAGCATTTT. Translation gives CACRLTGGNQPQHF.

The CDR3 region has the DNA TGTGCCAGTCAGACAGCCTTGAACACTGAAGCTTTCTTT. Translation: CASQTALNTEAFF. The chain employs TRBV28 and TRBJ1-1, with D possibly TRBD1 on 5 matching bases. V lost 9 bases and J 0 bases, leaving 11 bases between the germline ends. Germline values: CDR1 MDHEN, CDR2 SYDVKM. CDR3 size: 13 residues.

CDR3 bases: TGCGCCAGCAGCTTGGAATCCGGGGATCAGCCCCAGCATTTT. Protein sequence: CASSLESGDQPQHF. The chain combines TRBV5-1 with TRBJ1-5; no definite D call. V was trimmed by 0 bases and J by 5 bases, leaving 9 bases between them. The V gene's germline CDR1 is SGHRS and CDR2 YFSETQ. This CDR3 contains 14 residues.

This sequence joins TRBV6-2 or TRBV6-3 and TRBJ1-2; D remains unclear. Trimming took off 6 bases at V and 2 bases at J, with 19 bases between the two ends. The V gene's germline CDR1 is MNHEY and CDR2 SVGEGT. This CDR3 comprises 16 residues. The CDR3 sequence is CASSPLRGDRNYGYTF. The CDR3, as DNA: TGTGCCAGCAGCCCACTCCGCGGCGATCGAAACTATGGCTACACCTTC.

This clonotype has only one observation. The chain couples TRBV28 to TRBJ2-4; D call uncertain. This CDR3 region has 15 residues. Looked up from germline, CDR1 is MDHEN and CDR2 is SYDVKM. Trimming shortened V by 5 bases and J by 0 bases, and 11 bases separated the two germline ends. Here the CDR3 reads CASSPSEKAKNIQYF. DNA for the CDR3: TGTGCCAGCAGTCCATCGGAAAAAGCCAAAAACATTCAGTACTTC.